Included here is one T cell receptor beta chain sequence, with context. Its cognate antigen is unknown. Some clones are missing from TCRdb's copy, which holds only in-frame ones; the method was immunoSEQ multiplex PCR. This sample has more than 85,000 clones; roughly 87% occur once, and the top ten carry about 0.3%. This sample is part of a study of OX40 agonist ivuxolimab in advanced cancers. Broader study findings: Not determined was the antigen specificity of the expanded peripheral T cells.

This CDR3 contains 14 residues. Trimming cost V 7 bases and J 4 bases; bases outside gene matches: 9. Looked up from germline, CDR1 is MDHEN and CDR2 is SYDVKM. This sequence was found in an adult with an advanced solid tumor such as melanoma, head and neck, liver or kidney cancer. The sample consisted of CD4+ or CD8+ T cells sorted from blood, taken in a trial of the OX40 agonist ivuxolimab. The chain is built from TRBV28 and TRBJ1-1, with 7 bases matching TRBD1. The CDR3 nucleotides read TGTGCCAGCAATGCACAGGGGAGAGTCACTGAAGCTTTCTTT. It is translated as CASNAQGRVTEAFF.